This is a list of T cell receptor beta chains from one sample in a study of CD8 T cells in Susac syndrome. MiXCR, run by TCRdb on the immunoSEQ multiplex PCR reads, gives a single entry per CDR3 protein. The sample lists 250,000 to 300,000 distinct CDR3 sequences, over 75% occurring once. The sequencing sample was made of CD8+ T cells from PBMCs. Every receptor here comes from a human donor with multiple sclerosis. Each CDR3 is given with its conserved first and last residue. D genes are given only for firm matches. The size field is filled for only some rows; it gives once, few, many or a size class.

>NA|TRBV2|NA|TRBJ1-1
CASSEWGTENTEAFF
TGTGCCAGCAGTGAATGGGGCACGGAGAACACTGAAGCTTTCTTT
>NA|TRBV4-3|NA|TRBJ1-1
CASSQDRVGNTEAFF
TGCGCCAGCAGCCAAGACCGCGTCGGGAACACTGAAGCTTTCTTT
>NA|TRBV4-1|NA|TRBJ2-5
CASSQAAEGTQYF
TGCGCCAGCAGCCAAGCAGCCGAGGGGACCCAGTACTTC
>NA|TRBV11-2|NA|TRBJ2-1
CASSSSWGGYNEQFF
TGTGCCAGCAGCTCGTCTTGGGGCGGATACAATGAGCAGTTCTTC
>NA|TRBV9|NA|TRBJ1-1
CASSLQGGEAFF
TGTGCCAGCAGCCTCCAGGGCGGTGAAGCTTTCTTT
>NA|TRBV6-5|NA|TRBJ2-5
CASRGVFQETQYF
TGTGCCAGCAGGGGGGTATTCCAAGAGACCCAGTACTTC
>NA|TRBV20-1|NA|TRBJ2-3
CSARPLMRELGDTQYF
TGCAGTGCTAGACCCTTGATGCGGGAATTAGGAGATACGCAGTATTTT
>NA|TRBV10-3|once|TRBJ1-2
CAISELVTGGYTF
TGTGCCATCAGTGAGTTGGTAACGGGTGGCTACACCTTC
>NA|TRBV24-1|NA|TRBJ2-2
CATSEWGSLSGELFF
TGTGCCACCAGTGAGTGGGGTTCGCTCTCCGGGGAGCTGTTTTTT
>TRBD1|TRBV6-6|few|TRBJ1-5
CASEPIGTGSQPQHF
TGTGCCAGCGAACCCATCGGGACAGGGAGTCAGCCCCAGCATTTT
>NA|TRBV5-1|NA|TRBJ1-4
CASSLDNGAHMFF
TGCGCCAGCAGCTTGGATAACGGGGCCCATATGTTTTTT
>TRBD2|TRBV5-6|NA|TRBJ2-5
CASSPGASGRAGETQYF
TGTGCCAGCAGCCCCGGGGCTAGCGGGAGGGCCGGAGAGACCCAGTACTTC
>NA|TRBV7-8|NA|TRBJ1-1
CASTTGYLSEHTEAFF
TGTGCCAGTACCACGGGTTATCTTTCTGAACACACTGAAGCTTTCTTT
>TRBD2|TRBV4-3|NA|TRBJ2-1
CASSQEGGAGGPGRDYNEQFF
TGCGCCAGCAGCCAAGAAGGAGGAGCGGGAGGGCCTGGAAGGGATTACAATGAGCAGTTCTTC
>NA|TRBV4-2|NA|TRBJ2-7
CASSQGGTTGYEQYF
TGTGCCAGCAGCCAAGGTGGGACAACGGGCTACGAGCAGTACTTC
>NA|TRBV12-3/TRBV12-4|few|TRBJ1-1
CASSLTIGVNTEAFF
TGTGCCAGCAGCCTGACAATTGGGGTCAACACTGAAGCTTTCTTT
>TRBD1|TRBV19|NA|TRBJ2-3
CASMGPGTADTQYF
TGTGCCAGTATGGGGCCCGGGACAGCAGATACGCAGTATTTT
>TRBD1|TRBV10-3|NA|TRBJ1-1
CAISESSGTANTRHTEAFF
TGTGCCATCAGTGAGTCATCCGGGACAGCGAATACCCGGCACACTGAAGCTTTCTTT
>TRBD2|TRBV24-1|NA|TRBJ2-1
CATSALAGFPMNNEQFF
TGTGCCACCAGTGCCCTAGCGGGATTCCCAATGAACAATGAGCAGTTCTTC
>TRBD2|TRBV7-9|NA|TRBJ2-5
CASSQEMTSGRGPQYF
TGTGCCAGCAGCCAAGAGATGACTAGCGGGAGGGGTCCCCAGTACTTC
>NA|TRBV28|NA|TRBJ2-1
CASSPGRENEQFF
TGTGCCAGCAGCCCGGGACGGGAAAATGAGCAGTTCTTC
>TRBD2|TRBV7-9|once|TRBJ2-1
CASIIAGGNEQFF
TGTGCCAGCATTATAGCGGGAGGAAATGAGCAGTTCTTC
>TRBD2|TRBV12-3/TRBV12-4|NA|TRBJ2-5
CASSFFGGRGGLETQYF
TGTGCCAGCAGCTTCTTTGGCGGGAGGGGGGGTTTGGAGACCCAGTACTTC
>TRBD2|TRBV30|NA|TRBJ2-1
CAWSVLAGGPYNEQFF
TGTGCCTGGAGTGTACTAGCGGGAGGGCCATACAATGAGCAGTTCTTC
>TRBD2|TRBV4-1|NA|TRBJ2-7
CASSQETGGTEQYF
TGCGCCAGCAGCCAAGAGACGGGAGGCACCGAGCAGTACTTC
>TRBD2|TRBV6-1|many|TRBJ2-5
CASSPAVAGETQYF
TGTGCCAGCAGCCCGGCGGTAGCGGGAGAGACCCAGTACTTC
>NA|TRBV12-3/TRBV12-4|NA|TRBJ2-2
CASSLRDWGTGELFF
TGTGCCAGCAGTTTGCGCGATTGGGGCACCGGGGAGCTGTTTTTT
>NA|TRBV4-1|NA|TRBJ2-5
CASSTSTTQYF
TGCGCCAGCAGCACTTCGACGACCCAGTACTTC
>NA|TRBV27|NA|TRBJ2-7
CASSFRGNFYEQYF
TGTGCCAGCAGTTTCAGAGGAAATTTCTACGAGCAGTACTTC
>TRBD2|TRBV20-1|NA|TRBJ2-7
CSASYGGVEPVFYEQYF
TGCAGTGCCTCATATGGGGGGGTCGAGCCGGTCTTTTACGAGCAGTACTTC
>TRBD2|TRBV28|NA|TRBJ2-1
CASSFASSGSSKQFF
TGTGCCAGCAGTTTTGCGTCTAGCGGGAGTAGTAAGCAGTTCTTC
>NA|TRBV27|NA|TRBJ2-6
CASTPLGGGVSGANVLTF
TGTGCCAGCACTCCGCTGGGGGGAGGAGTTTCTGGGGCCAACGTCCTGACTTTC
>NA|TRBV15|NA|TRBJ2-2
CATSRDRGTFSLFF
TGTGCCACCAGCAGAGATCGCGGGACATTCTCGCTGTTTTTT
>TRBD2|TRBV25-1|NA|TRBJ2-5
CASSESTSGMETQYF
TGTGCCAGCAGTGAATCCACTAGCGGGATGGAGACCCAGTACTTC
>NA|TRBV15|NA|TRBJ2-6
CATSRDLRTRIHSGANVLTF
TGTGCCACCAGCAGAGATCTAAGGACACGAATACACTCTGGGGCCAACGTCCTGACTTTC
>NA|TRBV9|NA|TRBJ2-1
CASSVGGRKEQFF
TGTGCCAGCAGCGTAGGCGGGCGGAAAGAGCAGTTCTTC
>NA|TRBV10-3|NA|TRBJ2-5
CAISELGGRETQYF
TGTGCCATCAGTGAGCTGGGAGGTCGGGAGACCCAGTACTTC
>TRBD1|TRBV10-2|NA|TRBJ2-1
CASSATDRDRRQFF
TGCGCCAGCAGTGCGACCGACCGGGACAGACGGCAGTTCTTC
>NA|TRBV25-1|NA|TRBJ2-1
CASRMGLGFYNEQFF
TGTGCCAGCAGGATGGGTTTAGGCTTTTACAATGAGCAGTTCTTC
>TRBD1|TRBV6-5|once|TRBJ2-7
CASSYSFLGTGAYEQYF
TGTGCCAGCAGTTACTCATTCCTCGGGACAGGGGCCTACGAGCAGTACTTC
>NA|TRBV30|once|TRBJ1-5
CAWSSIGPSQPQHF
TGTGCCTGGAGTTCGATAGGACCTTCTCAGCCCCAGCATTTT
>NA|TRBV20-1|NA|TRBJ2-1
CSATTIYNEQFF
TGCAGTGCTACCACTATCTACAATGAGCAGTTCTTC
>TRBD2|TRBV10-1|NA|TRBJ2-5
CASSEFGSGGMETQYF
TGCGCCAGCAGTGAATTCGGGAGCGGGGGTATGGAGACCCAGTACTTC
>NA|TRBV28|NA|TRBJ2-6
CASRRGLESSGANVLTF
TGTGCCAGCAGAAGGGGTCTTGAGAGCTCTGGGGCCAACGTCCTGACTTTC
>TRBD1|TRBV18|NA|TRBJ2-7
CASSPPRTGGVDEQYF
TGTGCCAGCTCACCACCTCGGACAGGGGGGGTGGACGAGCAGTACTTC
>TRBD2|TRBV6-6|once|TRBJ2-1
CASSYSTSANNEQFF
TGTGCCAGCAGTTACTCGACTAGCGCCAACAATGAGCAGTTCTTC
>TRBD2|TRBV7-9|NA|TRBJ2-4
CASSPSHSGRAEAKNIQYF
TGTGCCAGCAGCCCAAGTCACAGCGGGAGGGCCGAGGCCAAAAACATTCAGTACTTC
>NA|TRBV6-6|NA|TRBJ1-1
CASSNRDTEAFF
TGTGCCAGCAGTAACAGGGACACTGAAGCTTTCTTT
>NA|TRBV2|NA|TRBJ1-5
CASSAEGREFGPQHF
TGTGCCAGCAGTGCTGAAGGACGGGAGTTCGGGCCCCAGCATTTT
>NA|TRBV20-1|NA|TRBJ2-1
CSASEPRSAYNEQFF
TGCAGTGCTAGTGAACCCAGAAGCGCCTACAATGAGCAGTTCTTC
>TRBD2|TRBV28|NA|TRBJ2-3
CASRDYSGSLTDTQYF
TGTGCCAGCAGGGATTATAGCGGGAGTCTGACAGATACGCAGTATTTT
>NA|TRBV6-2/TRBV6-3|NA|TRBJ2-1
CASSYLRLTNEQFF
TGTGCCAGCAGTTACTTAAGGCTAACCAATGAGCAGTTCTTC
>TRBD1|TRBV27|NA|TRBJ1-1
CASGTGGGTEAFF
TGTGCCAGCGGGACAGGGGGCGGGACTGAAGCTTTCTTT
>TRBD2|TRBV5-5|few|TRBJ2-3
CASSLGLAGTDTQYF
TGTGCCAGCAGCTTGGGACTAGCGGGCACAGATACGCAGTATTTT